This T cell receptor beta chain was retrieved from a study of blood T cell repertoires in COVID-19. Whole-study context: The United States, Italy and Spain were the sources of the acute and convalescent COVID-19 samples.

In terms of age and location, participants ranged from roughly 18 to 100 years and lived in about two dozen US areas. Grouping used clinical history reported by participants in a survey and questionnaire. In the study's own analysis: Reference gene primer amplification gave estimated nucleated cell counts. Only in-frame clones appear in the TCRdb table, and some are missing; sequencing was by immunoSEQ multiplex PCR. D and trimming were read from the DNA, whereas the V and J calls and clone size are those reported in that table. The sample includes roughly 190,000 clones, around 82% seen only once; the top ten take about 12%. The V gene end was trimmed by 6 bases and the J gene end by 6 bases; junction bases not matched to a gene: 1. The CDR3 is made up of 12 amino acids. The germline V gene encodes CDR1 MNHGY and CDR2 SVAAGI.

The receptor's source is a man in his forties who had recovered from COVID-19. The chain combines TRBV6-9 with TRBJ1-5; 8 nucleotides match TRBD1. The sequenced sample consisted of PBMCs or T cells enriched from blood (not recorded which). The CDR3 region has the DNA TGTGCCAGCAGCAGGGGGCCTCAGCCCCAGCATTTT. Encoded protein: CASSRGPQPQHF.